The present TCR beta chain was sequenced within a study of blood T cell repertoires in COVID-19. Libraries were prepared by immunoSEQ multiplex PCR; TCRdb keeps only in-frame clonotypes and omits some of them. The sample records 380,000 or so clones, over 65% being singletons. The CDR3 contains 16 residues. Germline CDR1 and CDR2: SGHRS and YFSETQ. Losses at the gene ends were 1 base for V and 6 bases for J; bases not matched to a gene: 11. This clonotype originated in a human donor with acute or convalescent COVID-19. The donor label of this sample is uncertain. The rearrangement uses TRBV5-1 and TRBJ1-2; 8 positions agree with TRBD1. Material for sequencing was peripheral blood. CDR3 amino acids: CASSLRVAGQGNGYTF. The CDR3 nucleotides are TGCGCCAGCAGCTTGAGGGTCGCTGGACAGGGTAATGGCTACACCTTC.